These 13 T cell receptor beta chains were sequenced from one sample in a study of blood T cell repertoires in COVID-19. TCRdb keeps only in-frame clones here, not all; method: immunoSEQ multiplex PCR. There are approximately 140,000 clones in the sample; 70% to 90% occur only once, and roughly 3.4% lies in the top ten. The specimen was peripheral blood. Every receptor here comes from a man between 65 and 80 years old with acute or convalescent COVID-19.

The chain has TRBV27 and TRBJ2-7; 10 nucleotides align to TRBD2. Germline values: CDR1 MNHEY, CDR2 SMNVEV (reference sequence). V shed 5 bases and J 1 base; nucleotides not matched to a gene: 8. The CDR3 extends over 16 amino acids. The CDR3 protein is CASSRASGSISYEQYF. DNA of the CDR3: TGTGCCAGCAGTCGGGCTAGCGGGAGTATATCCTACGAGCAGTACTTC.

The chain employs TRBV6-5 and TRBJ2-4; D gene uncertain. Between the trimmed V and J ends, which lost 6 bases and 0 bases, there was a span of 6 bases. Germline V gene sequence: CDR1 MNHEY, CDR2 SVGAGI. The length of the CDR3 is 13 residues. CDR3 loop: CASRQLAKNIQYF. The CDR3 coding sequence is TGTGCCAGCAGACAGTTAGCCAAAAACATTCAGTACTTC.

The chain links TRBV28 to TRBJ1-2; a possible D gene is TRBD1 (6 bases). CDR1 MDHEN and CDR2 SYDVKM come from the germline V gene. Trimming shortened V by 5 bases and J by 5 bases, and 15 bases separated the two germline ends. The CDR3 has 14 amino acids. The CDR3 spells CASSPPGTPYGYTF. The CDR3 nucleotides are TGTGCCAGCAGTCCCCCCGGGACACCGTATGGCTACACCTTC.

The J gene is TRBJ2-2, the V gene TRBV18; TRBD1 matches 7 bases. The V gene end was trimmed by 1 base and the J gene end by 0 bases; junction bases not matched to a gene: 2. This CDR3 is 16 amino acids long. CDR1 is KGHSH and CDR2 is LQKENI in the germline V gene. The CDR3 protein is CASSPLGQPNTGELFF. The CDR3 DNA follows: TGTGCCAGCTCACCACTGGGACAGCCGAACACCGGGGAGCTGTTTTTT.

This chain uses TRBV29-1 with TRBJ2-5; a weak D match, TRBD2 (5 bases). The germline V gene encodes CDR1 SQVTM and CDR2 ANQGSEA. The CDR3 loop spans 13 amino acids. The V end lost 6 bases, the J end lost 2 bases, and 13 bases lay between the germline ends. DNA of the CDR3: TGCAGCGTCCTCGGACTGTTTCAAGAGACCCAGTACTTC. Protein sequence: CSVLGLFQETQYF.

The chain is built from TRBV3-1 (or the pseudogene TRBV3-2) and TRBJ1-1; D uncertain. The CDR3 is 13 amino acids. V was trimmed by 6 bases and J by 4 bases, leaving 12 bases between them. CDR1 and CDR2 (germline): LGHDT, YNNKEL (reference sequence). CDR3 in DNA: TGTGCCAGCAGGACGTCGGGTTCCACTGAAGCTTTCTTT. Translation gives CASRTSGSTEAFF.

The chain recombines TRBV19 with TRBJ2-5, with 10 bases that match TRBD1. Trimming took 5 bases from V and 5 from J; bases not matched to a gene: 8. Per germline, CDR1 LNHDA and CDR2 SQIVND (reference sequence). The CDR3 totals 15 residues. CDR3 sequence: CASSPRTGGGETQYF. In nucleotides, the CDR3 is TGTGCCAGTAGTCCCCGGACAGGGGGAGGGGAGACCCAGTACTTC.

V is TRBV6-5 and J is TRBJ2-5; TRBD1 agrees at 8 bases. From germline, CDR1 is MNHEY and CDR2 SVGAGI. There are 13 residues in the CDR3. Losses at the gene ends were 7 bases for V and 4 bases for J; bases not matched to a gene: 5. The CDR3 region has the DNA TGTGCCAGCAACAGGGGGGAAGGAGAGACCCAGTACTTC. Its translation is CASNRGEGETQYF.

The chain has TRBV10-3 and TRBJ1-6; the D gene is possibly TRBD1 (5 bases). Germline V gene data show CDR1 as ENHRY and CDR2 as SYGVKD. The ends were cut back, 0 bases at V and 7 bases at J, with 10 bases in the middle. The CDR3 is 15 amino acids. The DNA of the CDR3 is TGTGCCATCAGTGAGTCGCAGGGAGGCAATTCACCCCTCCACTTT. Its translation: CAISESQGGNSPLHF.

This clone appeared a single time. This chain connects TRBV9 to TRBJ1-4; 7 nucleotides agree with TRBD1. Germline assignment: CDR1 SGDLS and CDR2 YYNGEE. This CDR3 is 14 amino acids long. The V gene end was trimmed by 2 bases and the J gene end by 3 bases; junction bases not matched to a gene: 1. The CDR3 here is CASSVGQSNEKLFF. The CDR3 DNA follows: TGTGCCAGCAGCGTGGGACAGTCTAATGAAAAACTGTTTTTT.

This clone has only a few counts. This sequence joins TRBV14 and TRBJ1-6, with D tentatively TRBD1 (6 bases). Germline V lookup: CDR1 SGHDN, CDR2 FVKESK. The CDR3 totals 14 residues. V lost 3 bases to trimming and J lost 10 bases, with 13 bases between them. The CDR3 here is CASSHSGDRSPLHF. The CDR3 nucleotides read TGTGCCAGCAGCCATTCAGGGGACCGGTCACCCCTCCACTTT.

The chain is built from TRBV28 and TRBJ1-4; TRBD1 aligns across 8 bases. CDR3 length equals 12 residues. From germline, CDR1 is MDHEN and CDR2 SYDVKM. The V segment lost 10 bases and the J segment 8 bases; nucleotides outside the gene matches: 6. DNA of the CDR3: TGTGCCACCAGGGGGCCTGGGGAAAAACTGTTTTTT. Translating gives CATRGPGEKLFF.

This chain uses TRBV6-2 or TRBV6-3 with TRBJ2-1, with D perhaps TRBD2 (6 bases). V was trimmed by 0 bases and J by 9 bases, leaving 12 bases between them. Germline V lookup: CDR1 MNHEY, CDR2 SVGEGT. The CDR3 loop spans 14 amino acids. CDR3 amino acids: CASSYSVGGSEQFF. The DNA for the CDR3 is TGTGCCAGCAGTTACTCGGTTGGGGGGAGTGAGCAGTTCTTC.